The clone carrying this T cell receptor beta chain was counted a few times. Its specificity is unknown. These data come from a study of T-cell memory formation after mild COVID-19. Overall study context: There were largely donor-specific TCR clusters.

J gave up 0 bases and V 6 bases, and 7 bases lay outside the gene matches. The CDR3 totals 16 residues. Germline-derived CDR1 and CDR2 are MNHEY and SVGAGI. Study-wide findings and caveats: Clones that contracted from day 15 to 85 had balanced CD4/CD8; later expanders were CD4+ biased. The pre-infection memory compartment contained some responding clones, suggesting cross-reactive memory joined.

TCRdb reprocessed the 5' RACE reads via MiXCR and lists one record per CDR3 protein. The repertoire includes 450,000 to 650,000 distinct CDR3 sequences, over 15% of them detected once, and about 11% sits in the top ten. This TCR came from an adult woman who had mild COVID-19 (a few samples of this study predate the infection). Cell type and time point are not known. This rearrangement joins TRBV6-5 to TRBJ2-3; 9 nucleotides agree with TRBD2. Material for sequencing was PBMCs or a T cell subset sorted from them (not recorded which). CDR3: CASRPLAGLSTDTQYF. CDR3 in DNA: TGTGCCAGCAGACCCCTAGCGGGGCTTAGCACAGATACGCAGTATTTT.